This T cell receptor (beta chain) was identified during a study of read filtering for tumor transcriptome and immune sequencing. Overall study context: By R-ISS, stages I, II and III held about 8, 16 and 7 patients. After DNase treatment, RNA was made into whole-transcriptome libraries.

The table lists this clonotype with many counts. Its antigen is unidentified. The trim removed 6 bases at V and 5 bases at J, leaving 6 bases unmatched. The CDR3 is 14 residues long. Germline loops: CDR1 LNHDA, CDR2 SQIVND (reference sequence). The library was built from approximately 400 ng RNA with molecular barcoded adaptors for alpha/delta and beta/gamma chains. A single record per CDR3 protein comes from TCRdb applying MiXCR to the reads. The sample lists 30,000 to 40,000 distinct CDR3 sequences, roughly an eighth occurring once. General study points: IR-seq and RNA-seq agreed better without single-read clonotypes. The CD138-negative fraction was mixed bone marrow immune cells, not pure T cells.

The specimen was a population of CD138-negative cells sorted from bone marrow. This clonotype was obtained from a donor aged 40 or over with multiple myeloma. The gene calls are TRBV19 and TRBJ1-5, with 8 bases that match TRBD1. The CDR3 coding sequence is TGTGCCAGTAGGGCGGACAGGGAGGATCAGCCCCAGCATTTT. This encodes CASRADREDQPQHF.